These 8 T cell receptor beta chains were all obtained from the same sample, sequenced in a study of Ad26.COV2.S vaccination and SARS-CoV-2 variants. This table comes from immunoSEQ multiplex PCR, and its TCRdb copy is limited to in-frame clones, with some not included. There are some 420,000 clones in the sample; around nine tenths occur only once, and 3.6% lies in the top ten. The treatment: around 19 received Ad26.COV2.S at low or high dose, single or two shots; about 5 received placebo; per-sample allocation not given. It was on day 63 after the first vaccine or placebo injection that samples were taken. The sample here was peripheral blood, taken in a trial of Ad26.COV2.S vaccine versus placebo. These TCRs come from a person between 18 and 65 years old who received the Ad26.COV2.S COVID-19 vaccine or a placebo.

The V call is TRBV7-2, the J call TRBJ2-1; TRBD2 might be the D (5 bases). The CDR3 runs 15 residues. With 2 bases removed from V and 4 bases from J, the gap between germline ends came to 12 bases. In germline, CDR1 is SGHTA, CDR2 FQGNSA. CDR3 sequence (DNA): TGTGCCAGCAGCTTATCCGGGGTTCGATACAATGAGCAGTTCTTC. The encoded protein is CASSLSGVRYNEQFF. The full variable domain, completed using reference TRBV7-2 and TRBJ2-1, is GAGVSQSPSNKVTEKGKDVELRCDPISGHTALYWYRQSLGQGLEFLIYFQGNSAPDKSGLPSDRFSAERTGGSVSTLTIQRTQQEDSAVYLCASSLSGVRYNEQFFGPGTRLTVL.

The V call is TRBV6-5, the J call TRBJ2-7; TRBD2 matches at 7 bases. V lost 0 bases and J lost 5; bases outside the gene matches: 4. The length of the CDR3 is 14 residues. Germline CDR1 is MNHEY and CDR2 is SVGAGI. CDR3 loop: CASSYSGTIDEQYF. DNA of the CDR3: TGTGCCAGCAGTTACTCCGGGACTATCGACGAGCAGTACTTC.

The sample holds one count of this clone. CDR3 sequence (DNA): TGTGCCATCAGTGAGTCCGGGGGGGGTAGCTCCTACAATGAGCAGTTCTTC. Translated, it gives CAISESGGGSSYNEQFF. V usage is TRBV10-3 and J usage is TRBJ2-1; 8 positions agree with TRBD2. With 0 bases clipped from V and 0 bases from J, the junction kept 4 bases outside the gene matches. In germline, CDR1 is ENHRY, CDR2 SYGVKD. This CDR3 contains 17 residues.

This clone was counted a few times. J is TRBJ1-6 and V is TRBV7-3, with D tentatively TRBD1 (6 bases). This CDR3 region has 13 residues. CDR1 and CDR2 from the germline V gene are SGHTA and FQGTGA. The V end was cut by 5 bases, the J end by 9 bases, with 11 bases between. In nucleotides, the CDR3 is TGTGCCAGCAGCCTACAGGGTTCTTCACCCCTCCACTTT. It specifies CASSLQGSSPLHF.

The chain carries TRBV30 and TRBJ1-1, with no clear D. Germline V gene sequence: CDR1 GTSNPN, CDR2 SVGIG (reference sequence). V was clipped by 7 bases and J by 5 bases, with 14 bases between them. This CDR3 spans 12 amino acids. CDR3 amino acids: CAYGPERTEAFF. The CDR3 nucleotides are TGTGCCTACGGGCCTGAGAGGACTGAAGCTTTCTTT. Filled out from reference TRBV30 and TRBJ1-1, the complete variable domain reads SQTIHQWPATLVQPVGSPLSLECTVEGTSNPNLYWYRQAAGRGLQLLFYSVGIGQISSEVPQNLSASRPQDRQFILSSKKLLLSDSGFYLCAYGPERTEAFFGQGTRLTVV.

V gene TRBV25-1 combines with J gene TRBJ2-3; 8 bases fit TRBD2. Trimming at V came to 5 bases and at J to 2 bases, leaving 6 bases not matched to a gene. Looked up from germline, CDR1 is MGHDK and CDR2 is SYGVNS. This CDR3 is built from 15 residues. The CDR3 here is CASSSGGLFTDTQYF. The DNA for the CDR3 is TGTGCCAGCAGTAGCGGGGGACTCTTCACAGATACGCAGTATTTT.

The chain is built from TRBV4-1 and TRBJ1-3; D gene ambiguous. V lost 1 base and J lost 0, with 16 bases in between. The length of the CDR3 is 18 residues. Germline CDR1 is MGHRA and CDR2 is YSYEKL. The CDR3 coding sequence is TGCGCCAGCAGCCAAGTGAGAGGCCAGACAAACTCTGGAAACACCATATATTTT. Translated: CASSQVRGQTNSGNTIYF.

This clone was detected only once. The rearrangement links TRBV7-9 to TRBJ1-1; D is unresolved. V was trimmed by 2 bases and J by 1 base, leaving 8 bases between them. Germline lookup yields CDR1 SEHNR and CDR2 FQNEAQ (reference sequence). The CDR3 is 14 amino acids. The CDR3 DNA sequence: TGTGCCAGCAGCTTATTCCGAACGAACACTGAAGCTTTCTTT. Amino acid sequence: CASSLFRTNTEAFF.